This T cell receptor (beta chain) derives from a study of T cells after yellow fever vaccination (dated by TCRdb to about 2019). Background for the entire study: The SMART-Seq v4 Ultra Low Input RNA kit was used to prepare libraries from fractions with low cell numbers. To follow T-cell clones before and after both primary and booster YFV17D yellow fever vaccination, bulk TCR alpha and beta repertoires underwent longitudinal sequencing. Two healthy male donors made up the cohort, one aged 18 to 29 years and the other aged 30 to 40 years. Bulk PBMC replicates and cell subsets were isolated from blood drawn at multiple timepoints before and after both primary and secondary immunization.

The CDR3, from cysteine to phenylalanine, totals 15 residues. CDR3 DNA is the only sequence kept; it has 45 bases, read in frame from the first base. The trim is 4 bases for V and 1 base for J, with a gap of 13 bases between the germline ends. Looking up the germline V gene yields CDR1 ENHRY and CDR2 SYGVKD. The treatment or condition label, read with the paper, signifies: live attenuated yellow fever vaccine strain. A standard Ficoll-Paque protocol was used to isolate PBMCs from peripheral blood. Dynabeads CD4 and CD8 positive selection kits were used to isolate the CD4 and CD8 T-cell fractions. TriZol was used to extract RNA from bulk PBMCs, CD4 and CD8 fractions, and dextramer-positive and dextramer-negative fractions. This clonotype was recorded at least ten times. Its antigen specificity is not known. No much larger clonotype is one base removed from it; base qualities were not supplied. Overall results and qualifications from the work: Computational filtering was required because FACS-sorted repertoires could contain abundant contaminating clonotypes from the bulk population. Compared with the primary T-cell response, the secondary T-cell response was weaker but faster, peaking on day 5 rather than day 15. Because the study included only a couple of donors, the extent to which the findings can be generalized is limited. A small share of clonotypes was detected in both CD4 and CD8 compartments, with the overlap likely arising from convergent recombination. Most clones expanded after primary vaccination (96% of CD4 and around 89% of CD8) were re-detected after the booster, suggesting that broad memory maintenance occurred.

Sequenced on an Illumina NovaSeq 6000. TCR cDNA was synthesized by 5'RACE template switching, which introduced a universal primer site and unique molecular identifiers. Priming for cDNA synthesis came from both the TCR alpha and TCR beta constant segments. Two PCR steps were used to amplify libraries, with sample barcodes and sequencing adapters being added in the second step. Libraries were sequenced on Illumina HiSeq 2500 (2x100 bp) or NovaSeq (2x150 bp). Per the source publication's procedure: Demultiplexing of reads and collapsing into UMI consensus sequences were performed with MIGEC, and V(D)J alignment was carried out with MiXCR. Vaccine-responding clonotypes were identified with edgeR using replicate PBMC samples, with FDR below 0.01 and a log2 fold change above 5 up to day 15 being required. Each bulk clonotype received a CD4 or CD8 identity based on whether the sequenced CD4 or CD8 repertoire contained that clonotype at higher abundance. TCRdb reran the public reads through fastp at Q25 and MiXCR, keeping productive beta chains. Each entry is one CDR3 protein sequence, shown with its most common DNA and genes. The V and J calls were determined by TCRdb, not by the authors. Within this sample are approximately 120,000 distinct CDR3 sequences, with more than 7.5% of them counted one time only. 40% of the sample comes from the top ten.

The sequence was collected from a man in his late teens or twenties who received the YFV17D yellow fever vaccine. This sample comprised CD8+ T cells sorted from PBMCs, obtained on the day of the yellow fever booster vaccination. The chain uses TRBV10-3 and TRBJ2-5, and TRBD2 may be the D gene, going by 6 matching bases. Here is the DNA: TGTGCCATCAGTGTGGGCGGCGGGGTCCAAGAGACCCAGTACTTC. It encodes CAISVGGGVQETQYF.